These T cell receptor beta chains were read from a single sample in a study of blood T cell repertoires in COVID-19. Generated by immunoSEQ multiplex PCR, the TCRdb table keeps only in-frame clones and is missing some. The table has around 130,000 clones, more than 80% seen once. The sample consisted of peripheral blood. Receptors originate from a woman in her sixties or seventies with acute or convalescent COVID-19. The conserved cysteine and the conserved F or W are not part of the CDR3 here. D genes are given only for firm matches.

d_gene | len | j_gene | v_gene | CDR3aa
- | 12 | TRBJ1-2 | TRBV5-4 | ASSLGAVPYGYT
- | 12 | TRBJ2-2 | TRBV5-1 | ASSLTGRAGELF
TRBD1 | 12 | TRBJ1-5 | TRBV4-1 | ASSQADRPFTQH
- | 15 | TRBJ2-6 | TRBV7-9 | ASSLRELSSGANVLT
- | 12 | TRBJ2-7 | TRBV4-1 | ASSHWTVHHEQY
- | 14 | TRBJ2-5 | TRBV20-1 | SASGPLRGNQETQY
- | 13 | TRBJ2-3 | TRBV11-1 | ASSLMGRRGDTQY
TRBD1 | 16 | TRBJ2-2 | TRBV27 | ASSLYSGGPIVGGELF
TRBD1 | 13 | TRBJ2-7 | TRBV24-1 | ATSDWRTGAYEQY
- | 13 | TRBJ2-6 | TRBV19 | ASSIPNSGANVLT
- | 12 | TRBJ1-2 | TRBV7-2 | ASSGGGAVYGYT
- | 13 | TRBJ1-3 | TRBV28 | ASSSAGGRGNTIY
- | 11 | TRBJ2-1 | TRBV7-9 | ASSLNAGISKF
TRBD1 | 17 | TRBJ1-2 | TRBV5-1 | ASSLVWVEDRGFDYGYT
TRBD1 | 13 | TRBJ2-4 | TRBV2 | ASRTGGWGKNIQY
- | 15 | TRBJ2-7 | TRBV27 | ASSSYGAGTYTYEQY
- | 11 | TRBJ1-2 | TRBV30 | ACPPSGSYGYT
- | 14 | TRBJ2-5 | TRBV2 | ASRLSWGTSQETQY
- | 14 | TRBJ2-7 | TRBV5-4 | ASSLEVGLTSYEQY
TRBD2 | 17 | TRBJ2-3 | TRBV4-1 | ASSQESPWRSGGTDTQY
TRBD1 | 10 | TRBJ1-2 | TRBV5-1 | ASSLQGAGYT
- | 13 | TRBJ1-2 | TRBV2 | ASSERGGRHYGYT
- | 12 | TRBJ2-2 | TRBV11-1 | ASSLDLLTGELF
- | 11 | TRBJ1-5 | TRBV29-1 | SVRVDYNQPQH
TRBD1 | 16 | TRBJ1-1 | TRBV18 | ASSPRDRTGRVYTEAF
TRBD2 | 15 | TRBJ2-3 | TRBV5-1 | ASSPDNPSGVLNTQY
- | 13 | TRBJ2-2 | TRBV5-8 | ASSAIQVYTGELF
- | 13 | TRBJ1-2 | TRBV7-6 | ASSPGPGPNYGYT
TRBD2 | 13 | TRBJ2-3 | TRBV11-2 | ASSSSGGAADTQY
- | 11 | TRBJ2-5 | TRBV10-3 | AIRGSSGETQY
- | 11 | TRBJ2-5 | TRBV11-2 | ASSLMRRQTQY
- | 14 | TRBJ1-2 | TRBV10-3 | AISFLRDTSNYGYT
- | 11 | TRBJ1-5 | TRBV11-2 | ASSSDRLKPQH
- | 13 | TRBJ2-3 | TRBV7-9 | ASSIMTSVVDTQY
TRBD2 | 13 | TRBJ2-5 | TRBV2 | ASTLAGGLEETQY
- | 11 | TRBJ1-2 | TRBV7-2 | ARMGVWDYGYT
- | 12 | TRBJ1-3 | TRBV6-5 | ASSKQSSGNTIY
- | 9 | TRBJ1-1 | TRBV20-1 | SAQRETEAF
- | 13 | TRBJ2-2 | TRBV4-1 | ASSQDLTPTGELF
- | 12 | TRBJ1-5 | TRBV19 | ASSRGGPGQPQH
- | 11 | TRBJ1-1 | TRBV3-1/TRBV3-2 | ASSQGLNTEAF
- | 12 | TRBJ1-2 | TRBV30 | AWSVSRGGRGYT
- | 13 | TRBJ1-1 | TRBV12-2 | ASRSGGRQPGEAF
TRBD1 | 11 | TRBJ1-5 | TRBV30 | AWGGGVDQPQH
TRBD1 | 12 | TRBJ1-6 | TRBV5-1 | ASRGDRANSPLH
- | 11 | TRBJ1-1 | TRBV24-1 | ATSTPGGTEAF
- | 12 | TRBJ2-1 | TRBV5-1 | ASSPLRGNNEQF
TRBD1 | 13 | TRBJ1-4 | TRBV5-5 | ASSLRQGAPGKLF
- | 13 | TRBJ1-1 | TRBV3-1/TRBV3-2 | ASSQHGTTRTEAF
TRBD1 | 14 | TRBJ2-2 | TRBV5-4 | ASSSRTGGNTGELF
TRBD1 | 13 | TRBJ2-2 | TRBV10-3 | AILIGQGISGELF
- | 11 | TRBJ2-7 | TRBV6-5 | ATQQQGGAEQY
TRBD1 | 11 | TRBJ2-4 | TRBV12-3/TRBV12-4 | ASSLGGRNIQY
- | 13 | TRBJ2-5 | TRBV5-1 | ASWKNSNLQETQY
- | 13 | TRBJ1-6 | TRBV27 | ASSPTALLNSPLH